What follows are 26 T cell receptor beta chains derived from one specimen sequenced in a study of Ad26.COV2.S vaccination and SARS-CoV-2 variants. Data came from immunoSEQ multiplex PCR; TCRdb stores just in-frame clones and leaves some out. The sample includes roughly 150,000 clones, around 86% seen only once; the top ten take around 5%. Sequenced here: peripheral blood, sampled after recovery from COVID-19. These receptors were collected from a human donor who had recovered from COVID-19.

The chain couples TRBV4-3 to TRBJ2-3, with TRBD2 matching over 16 bases. CDR3 size: 19 residues. The germline V gene encodes CDR1 LGHNA and CDR2 YSLEER. V lost 0 bases and J lost 0; bases outside the gene matches: 3. In nucleotides, the CDR3 is TGCGCCAGCAGCCAAGAGAAGGGACTAGCGGGGGGGAGCACAGATACGCAGTATTTT. It encodes CASSQEKGLAGGSTDTQYF.

J is TRBJ2-3 and V is TRBV5-1; D remains unclear. There are 14 residues in the CDR3. The germline V and J ends were trimmed by 2 bases and 7 bases, with 14 bases remaining between them. Germline CDR1 and CDR2: SGHRS and YFSETQ. The CDR3, as DNA: TGCGCCAGCAGCTTCATTATTCCCCTGAATACGCAGTATTTT. Amino acid sequence: CASSFIIPLNTQYF. Based on the CDR3 plus reference TRBV5-1 and TRBJ2-3, the full variable domain is KAGVTQTPRYLIKTRGQQVTLSCSPISGHRSVSWYQQTPGQGLQFLFEYFSETQRNKGNFPGRFSGRQFSNSRSEMNVSTLELGDSALYLCASSFIIPLNTQYFGPGTRLTVL.

This clone was observed a handful of times. This chain joins TRBV4-3 and TRBJ1-3; D gene ambiguous. Germline V lookup: CDR1 LGHNA, CDR2 YSLEER. V lost 0 bases to trimming and J lost 1 base, with 10 bases between them. This CDR3 is 16 amino acids long. CDR3 in DNA: TGCGCCAGCAGCCAAGATCCTGGGCCTTCTGGAAACACCATATATTTT. It codes for CASSQDPGPSGNTIYF.

The V gene is TRBV3-1 (or the pseudogene TRBV3-2), the J gene TRBJ1-6, with D unclear. Germline CDR1 reads LGHDT; CDR2 reads YNNKEL (reference sequence). V gave up 2 bases and J gave up 5 bases, with 1 base separating them. This CDR3 is built from 12 residues. The chain's CDR3 is CASSQHNSPLHF. CDR3 nucleotide sequence: TGTGCCAGCAGCCAACATAATTCACCCCTCCACTTT.

The chain couples TRBV2 to TRBJ2-3, with D perhaps TRBD1 (6 bases). Germline CDR1 is SNHLY and CDR2 is FYNNEI. The V and J ends lost 6 bases and 1 base respectively, with 17 bases between them. The CDR3 consists of 16 residues. The CDR3 loop is CASRTTRGSGTDTQYF. The DNA for the CDR3 is TGTGCCAGCAGGACTACCAGGGGATCCGGCACAGATACGCAGTATTTT.

This chain joins TRBV28 and TRBJ2-2, with D possibly matching TRBD1 (7 bases). The CDR3 length is 14 residues. CDR1 is MDHEN, CDR2 SYDVKM, per germline. V gave up 5 bases and J gave up 6 bases, with 13 bases separating them. CDR3 coding DNA: TGTGCCAGCAGTCCAGGGGGGTATCCCGGGGAGCTGTTTTTT. Its translation is CASSPGGYPGELFF.

A word on this clone: In the same sample, other DNA sequences code for this CDR3. The V and J genes are TRBV7-9 and TRBJ1-2, with 9 bases matching TRBD1. This CDR3 spans 17 amino acids. The V gene end was trimmed by 4 bases and the J gene end by 0 bases; junction bases not matched to a gene: 9. Germline CDR1 SEHNR, CDR2 FQNEAQ (reference sequence). CDR3 residues: CASSSRQGGRANYGYTF. CDR3 nucleotide sequence: TGTGCCAGCAGCTCTAGACAGGGGGGGCGGGCTAACTATGGCTACACCTTC.

This chain joins TRBV6-1 and TRBJ2-3, with TRBD2 identical over 11 bases. The V gene's germline CDR1 is MNHNS and CDR2 SASEGT. Trimming removed 1 base from V and 4 bases from J; junction bases left unmatched: 1. There are 15 residues in the CDR3. The CDR3, as DNA: TGTGCCAGCAGTGAAGGTAGCGGGGGGGCAGATACGCAGTATTTT. Residues: CASSEGSGGADTQYF.

This clone came up a few times. The chain joins TRBV28 to TRBJ2-1; 8 bases align to TRBD1. Per germline, CDR1 MDHEN and CDR2 SYDVKM. The CDR3 is made up of 16 amino acids. The V and J ends lost 6 bases and 5 bases, in that order; junction bases with no gene match: 12. CDR3 amino acids: CASSPLGQGRDNEQFF. CDR3 sequence (DNA): TGTGCCAGCAGCCCTCTCGGACAGGGAAGGGACAATGAGCAGTTCTTC.

Worth noting for this clone: Its ends do not fully match the called genes, so a read error is possible. This chain's CDR3 is CATSGGEGNQPQHF. The CDR3 DNA is TGTGCCACGAGTGGGGGGGAAGGCAATCAGCCCCAGCATTTT. The genes are TRBV24-1 and TRBJ1-5; D might be TRBD1 (5 bases). The germline gives CDR1 KGHDR, CDR2 SFDVKD. This CDR3 has 14 amino acids.

This rearrangement joins TRBV10-3 to TRBJ2-1, with a possible D match to TRBD2 (5 bases). The CDR3 sequence is 15 residues long. V lost 0 bases, J lost 8 bases, and 14 bases lay in between. Germline V gene sequence: CDR1 ENHRY, CDR2 SYGVKD. The CDR3 region is CAISESQLAGDEQFF. CDR3 DNA: TGTGCCATCAGTGAGTCTCAGCTAGCCGGGGATGAGCAGTTCTTC.

The CDR3: CASSLQGGSEAFF. CDR3 nucleotides: TGTGCCAGCAGTTTGCAGGGGGGCAGTGAAGCTTTCTTT. The chain employs TRBV12-3 or TRBV12-4 and TRBJ1-1; 7 bases line up with TRBD1. J was trimmed by 7 bases and V by 3 bases; bases with no gene match: 5. This CDR3 has 13 residues.

The chain has TRBV2 and TRBJ1-5; possibly TRBD1 for D (6 bases). V lost 4 bases to trimming and J lost 4 bases, with 17 bases between them. Germline CDR1 and CDR2: SNHLY and FYNNEI. The CDR3 is made up of 16 amino acids. The CDR3 region has the DNA TGTGCCAGCAGTGGGGGGGGAGGGGGTGGAAATCAGCCCCAGCATTTT. Protein: CASSGGGGGGNQPQHF.

This chain uses TRBV6-5 with TRBJ2-7; D assignment may be TRBD1 or TRBD2 (6 bases each). Germline assignment: CDR1 MNHEY and CDR2 SVGAGI. This CDR3 is 16 amino acids long. Trimming took 0 bases from V and 0 from J, leaving 12 bases between them. This chain's CDR3 is CASSYSLGGSSYEQYF. The CDR3, as DNA: TGTGCCAGCAGTTACTCGTTAGGGGGGTCCTCCTACGAGCAGTACTTC.

This chain links TRBV28 with TRBJ1-1; 10 nucleotides line up with TRBD1. CDR3 length: 15 amino acids. V lost 5 bases and J lost 1; bases outside the gene matches: 4. The germline CDR1 and CDR2 sequences are MDHEN and SYDVKM. The CDR3 protein is CASSLTGGANTEAFF. The CDR3 bases are TGTGCCAGCAGTCTGACAGGGGGCGCGAACACTGAAGCTTTCTTT.

CDR3: CASSYSRRGGYYEQYF. For the CDR3, the DNA is TGTGCCAGCAGTTACTCGCGGCGGGGGGGATACTACGAGCAGTACTTC. This chain uses TRBV6-2 or TRBV6-3 with TRBJ2-7, with TRBD2 matching over 9 bases. J gave up 3 bases and V 0 bases, and 6 bases lay outside the gene matches. Germline CDR1 and CDR2: MNHEY and SVGEGT. The CDR3 is made up of 16 amino acids.

This clone has a count of ten or more. The genes are TRBV27 and TRBJ1-5, with no clear D. Germline CDR1 MNHEY, CDR2 SMNVEV (reference sequence). V lost 3 bases and J 0 bases, leaving 18 bases between the germline ends. This CDR3 comprises 18 residues. The CDR3 DNA follows: TGTGCCAGCAGTTTCAGCCGAGGTGGAGGCCTTAGCAATCAGCCCCAGCATTTT. Translating gives CASSFSRGGGLSNQPQHF.

The sample holds one count of this clone. The chain links TRBV5-1 to TRBJ1-4; 8 positions agree with TRBD1. Germline lookup yields CDR1 SGHRS and CDR2 YFSETQ. The V and J ends lost 2 bases and 2 bases, in that order; junction bases with no gene match: 2. The CDR3 covers 15 residues. CDR3 coding DNA: TGCGCCAGCAGCTTCCGGGACAGGACTAATGAAAAACTGTTTTTT. It translates to CASSFRDRTNEKLFF.

V is TRBV21-1 and J is TRBJ1-2. TRBV21-1 is tagged as a pseudogene. The CDR3 covers 15 residues. This CDR3 reads CASSKGDSSSYGYTF. CDR3 sequence (DNA): TGTGCCAGCAGCAAAGGGGATTCTTCTTCCTATGGCTACACCTTC.

This clone was detected only once. The chain employs TRBV7-9 and TRBJ1-1, with 7 bases aligning to TRBD1. The V gene end was trimmed by 5 bases and the J gene end by 2 bases; junction bases not matched to a gene: 5. The CDR3 extends over 14 amino acids. Germline lookup yields CDR1 SEHNR and CDR2 FQNEAQ (reference sequence). The CDR3 is CASSPRDRNTEAFF. The CDR3 nucleotides are TGTGCCAGCAGCCCCAGGGACAGAAACACTGAAGCTTTCTTT.

The chain is built from TRBV18 and TRBJ2-1, with 10 bases aligning to TRBD1. The CDR3 is made up of 14 amino acids. Germline-derived CDR1 and CDR2 are KGHSH and LQKENI. V dropped 3 bases and J dropped 9; count of bases not matched to a gene: 5. For the CDR3, the DNA is TGTGCCAGCTCACCCGGGACAGGGGCCGCTGAGCAGTTCTTC. Protein product: CASSPGTGAAEQFF.

This chain uses TRBV7-2 with TRBJ2-3; 7 positions match TRBD1. The CDR3 spans 16 residues. V shed 5 bases and J 2 bases; nucleotides not matched to a gene: 10. CDR1 is SGHTA and CDR2 is FQGNSA in the germline V gene. The CDR3 DNA follows: TGTGCCAGCAGCCTAGGCCCAGGGGGAATCACAGATACGCAGTATTTT. Protein product: CASSLGPGGITDTQYF.

The rearrangement links TRBV5-6 to TRBJ2-7, with D tentatively TRBD1 (9 bases). V gave up 3 bases and J gave up 6 bases, with 19 bases separating them. The CDR3 totals 15 residues. Germline V gene data show CDR1 as SGHDT and CDR2 as YYEEEE. The CDR3 loop is CASSSGGTGSPEQYF. The CDR3 DNA reads TGTGCCAGCAGCTCGGGGGGGACAGGGAGCCCCGAGCAGTACTTC. The complete variable domain, with remaining parts taken from reference TRBV5-6 and TRBJ2-7, reads DAGVTQSPTHLIKTRGQQVTLRCSPKSGHDTVSWYQQALGQGPQFIFQYYEEEERQRGNFPDRFSGHQFPNYSSELNVNALLLGDSALYLCASSSGGTGSPEQYFGPGTRLTVT.

The genes are TRBV7-8 and TRBJ1-1, with unresolved D. Trimming removed 4 bases at V and 0 bases at J, with 6 bases between. CDR1 is SGHVS, CDR2 FQNEAQ, per germline. CDR3 size: 13 residues. The CDR3 DNA sequence: TGTGCCAGCAGCTCCGGGGTGAACACTGAAGCTTTCTTT. Translation: CASSSGVNTEAFF.

The chain joins TRBV18 to TRBJ2-3; D call uncertain. Germline V gene lookup returns CDR1 KGHSH and CDR2 LQKENI. This CDR3 is built from 14 residues. V gave up 6 bases and J gave up 5 bases, with 15 bases separating them. The CDR3 is CASSRLGKKDTQYF. CDR3 coding DNA: TGTGCCAGCTCGCGACTTGGAAAGAAAGATACGCAGTATTTT.

This chain links TRBV4-3 with TRBJ2-6; no definite D call. With 1 base removed from V and 2 bases from J, the gap between germline ends came to 6 bases. CDR3 length equals 15 residues. The germline gives CDR1 LGHNA, CDR2 YSLEER. CDR3 sequence: CASSQGSAGANVLTF. CDR3 nucleotides: TGCGCCAGCAGCCAAGGGAGCGCTGGGGCCAACGTCCTGACTTTC.